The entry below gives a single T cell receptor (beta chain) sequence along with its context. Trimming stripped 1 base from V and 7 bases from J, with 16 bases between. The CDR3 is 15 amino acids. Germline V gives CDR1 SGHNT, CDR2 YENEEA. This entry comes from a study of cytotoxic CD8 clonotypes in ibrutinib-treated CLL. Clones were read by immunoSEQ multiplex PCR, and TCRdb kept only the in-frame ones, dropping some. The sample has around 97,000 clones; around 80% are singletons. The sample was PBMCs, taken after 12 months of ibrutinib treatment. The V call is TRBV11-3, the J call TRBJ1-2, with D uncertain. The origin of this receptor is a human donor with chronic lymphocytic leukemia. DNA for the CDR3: TGTGCCAGCAGCTTAGCCCCGACCCCCGGGCTTGGCTACACCTTC. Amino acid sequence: CASSLAPTPGLGYTF.